The 27 T cell receptor beta chains below all came from one sample that was sequenced in a study of PD-1 blockade in classical Hodgkin lymphoma (dated by TCRdb to 2020 to 2021). The library was produced with the immunoSEQ multiplex PCR assay. This immuneACCESS table, as held by TCRdb, lists in-frame sequences with V and J called but not all clones. Of the missing ones, under half trace to an unresolved V gene in checked studies; the others have no known cause. This sample comprises 15,000 to 20,000 clones, approximately 84% of them detected only once. The biggest ten clones account for almost 8.5% of the sample. Taken with the paper, the label for time point translates to: newly diagnosed, previously untreated cHL patient sample. The sequencing sample was made of peripheral blood mononuclear cells (PBMCs). The receptors derive from a human donor with classical Hodgkin lymphoma.

This clone came up once. Written as DNA, the CDR3 is TGTGCCAGTAGGGACAGGATGAACACTGAAGCTTTCTTT. This translates into CASRDRMNTEAFF. The V and J genes are TRBV19 and TRBJ1-1; 7 nucleotides align to TRBD1. After removal of 6 bases from V and 0 bases from J, the junction contained 1 base not matched to a gene. The CDR3 is 13 residues long. Germline CDR1 is LNHDA and CDR2 is SQIVND (reference sequence).

The chain uses TRBV4-1 and TRBJ2-7; 13 nucleotides agree with TRBD2. The CDR3 contains 15 residues. Germline V gene lookup returns CDR1 MGHRA and CDR2 YSYEKL. Germline trimming cut 4 bases from V and 2 bases from J; bases unmatched to any gene: 2. CDR3 region: CASSRGTSGTYEQYF. CDR3 sequence (DNA): TGCGCCAGCAGCCGAGGGACTAGCGGGACCTACGAGCAGTACTTC.

Here the CDR3 DNA reads TGTGCCAGCAGTGACGCCGGGACTAGCGGTATTAGCTCCTACAATGAGCAGTTCTTC. It translates to CASSDAGTSGISSYNEQFF. J is TRBJ2-1 and V is TRBV2; 11 bases fit TRBD2. The CDR3 is made up of 19 amino acids. Losses at the gene ends were 3 bases for V and 0 bases for J; bases not matched to a gene: 10. The germline V gene has CDR1 SNHLY and CDR2 FYNNEI.

J is TRBJ2-3 and V is TRBV19; 13 nucleotides line up with TRBD2. Germline loops: CDR1 LNHDA, CDR2 SQIVND (reference sequence). The CDR3 has 19 residues. After removal of 6 bases from V and 2 bases from J, the junction contained 14 bases not matched to a gene. The CDR3 here is CASSRTSGGYRPTTDTQYF. The CDR3 DNA sequence: TGTGCCAGTAGCCGGACTAGCGGGGGCTACAGACCTACCACAGATACGCAGTATTTT.

The rearrangement uses TRBV15 and TRBJ1-3, with D possibly matching TRBD1 (5 bases). V was shortened by 3 bases and J by 11 bases, with 14 bases between the two germline ends. The germline V gene encodes CDR1 LNHNV and CDR2 YYDKDF (reference sequence). The length of the CDR3 is 13 residues. CDR3 DNA: TGTGCCACCAGCAGGCCCAGGGAGGACCCCATATATTTT. Translating gives CATSRPREDPIYF.

The gene calls are TRBV7-3 and TRBJ2-5; D possibly corresponds to TRBD2 (6 bases). The germline V gene encodes CDR1 SGHTA and CDR2 FQGTGA. The CDR3 runs 15 residues. V dropped 2 bases and J dropped 2 bases, with 12 bases sitting between them. The CDR3 coding sequence is TGTGCCAGCAGCTTAGGTGGTAGCGGTCAAGAGACCCAGTACTTC. It specifies CASSLGGSGQETQYF.

This clone was detected a few times. The V call is TRBV5-6, the J call TRBJ1-1; D perhaps matches TRBD1 (5 bases). The V gene lost 2 bases and the J gene lost 0 bases, with 8 bases spanning the gap. Germline-derived CDR1 and CDR2 are SGHDT and YYEEEE. The CDR3 totals 14 residues. The CDR3 region has the DNA TGTGCCAGCAGCTTAGGACAAATGAACACTGAAGCTTTCTTT. It translates to CASSLGQMNTEAFF.

The chain carries TRBV18 and TRBJ2-7, with D unresolved. V was trimmed by 4 bases and J by 1 base, leaving 8 bases between them. The CDR3 has 13 residues. CDR1 and CDR2 from the germline V gene are KGHSH and LQKENI. DNA of the CDR3: TGTGCCAGCTCACACTCGGCATCCTACGAGCAGTACTTC. Its protein product is CASSHSASYEQYF.

This clone appeared once. Here the CDR3 DNA reads TGCGCCAGCTACTTGACTAGCGGGAGGGCCACGTATGAGCAGTACTTC. Translation: CASYLTSGRATYEQYF. V usage is TRBV5-1 and J usage is TRBJ2-7; the match to TRBD2 covers 14 bases. J lost 7 bases, V lost 7 bases, and 13 bases had no gene match. This CDR3 comprises 16 residues. Per germline, CDR1 SGHRS and CDR2 YFSETQ. The whole variable domain, filled in from reference TRBV5-1 and TRBJ2-7, reads KAGVTQTPRYLIKTRGQQVTLSCSPISGHRSVSWYQQTPGQGLQFLFEYFSETQRNKGNFPGRFSGRQFSNSRSEMNVSTLELGDSALYLCASYLTSGRATYEQYFGPGTRLTVT.

The V call is TRBV15, the J call TRBJ1-2; 11 bases are shared with TRBD1. The junction had 1 base not matched to a gene; V was cut back by 1 base and J by 6 bases. CDR1 is LNHNV and CDR2 is YYDKDF in the germline V gene (reference sequence). The CDR3 length is 14 residues. The CDR3 nucleotides are TGTGCCACCAGCAGAGGGACAGGGGGCAATGGCTACACCTTC. Protein sequence: CATSRGTGGNGYTF.

This clone was seen once. J is TRBJ2-5 and V is TRBV6-5, with a tentative D call TRBD1 (5 bases). Germline values: CDR1 MNHEY, CDR2 SVGAGI. V lost 0 bases and J 1 base, leaving 9 bases between the germline ends. The CDR3 runs to 15 residues. CDR3: CASSYSPDSQETQYF. DNA of the CDR3: TGTGCCAGCAGTTACTCCCCTGACAGCCAAGAGACCCAGTACTTC.

The chain links TRBV29-1 to TRBJ2-3; D not certain. The germline V gene has CDR1 SQVTM and CDR2 ANQGSEA. The CDR3 extends over 13 amino acids. The ends were cut back, 4 bases at V and 2 bases at J, with 10 bases in the middle. CDR3 bases: TGCAGCGTTGCCCTAGTGACCACAGATACGCAGTATTTT. Protein: CSVALVTTDTQYF.

The chain has TRBV6-5 and TRBJ1-1, with D perhaps TRBD1 (6 bases). The CDR3 has 15 residues. Trimming removed 0 bases from V and 3 bases from J, with 11 bases in between. Germline V lookup: CDR1 MNHEY, CDR2 SVGAGI. This CDR3 reads CASSYSLRGHTEAFF. For the CDR3, the DNA is TGTGCCAGCAGTTACTCGCTTCGGGGGCACACTGAAGCTTTCTTT.

The genes are TRBV5-1 and TRBJ2-7, with D maybe TRBD1 (6 bases). Germline V lookup: CDR1 SGHRS, CDR2 YFSETQ. V lost 0 bases and J 4 bases, leaving 11 bases between the germline ends. This CDR3 comprises 14 residues. In nucleotides, the CDR3 is TGCGCCAGCAGCTTGGGGATGGGGGCGTACGAGCAGTACTTC. This sequence encodes CASSLGMGAYEQYF.

Here the CDR3 reads CASSLGLLLPLHF. Written as DNA, the CDR3 is TGTGCCAGCAGCTTGGGGCTCCTCCTACCCCTCCACTTT. V usage is TRBV5-5 and J usage is TRBJ1-6, with D uncertain. The V gene's germline CDR1 is SGHKS and CDR2 YYEKEE (reference sequence). The CDR3 contains 13 residues. Deletions cut 0 bases from V and 12 bases from J, with 10 bases between. Based on the CDR3 plus reference TRBV5-5 and TRBJ1-6, the full variable domain is DAGVTQSPTHLIKTRGQQVTLRCSPISGHKSVSWYQQVLGQGPQFIFQYYEKEERGRGNFPDRFSARQFPNYSSELNVNALLLGDSALYLCASSLGLLLPLHFGNGTRLTVT.

The rearrangement links TRBV2 to TRBJ1-1; 9 bases map to TRBD1. V lost 5 bases to trimming and J lost 4 bases; unmatched junction nucleotides: 2. The CDR3 is made up of 13 amino acids. Germline assignment: CDR1 SNHLY and CDR2 FYNNEI. The CDR3 protein is CASSRTGVTEAFF. The CDR3 DNA is TGTGCCAGCAGTCGGACAGGGGTCACTGAAGCTTTCTTT.

The V and J genes are TRBV18 and TRBJ2-3; D call uncertain. The CDR3 length is 13 residues. Deletions cut 2 bases from V and 1 base from J, with 4 bases between. Germline values: CDR1 KGHSH, CDR2 LQKENI. Here the CDR3 DNA reads TGTGCCAGCTCACCATCCGGCACAGATACGCAGTATTTT. It codes for CASSPSGTDTQYF. Using reference TRBV18 and TRBJ2-3 for the parts outside the CDR3, the full variable domain is NAGVMQNPRHLVRRRGQEARLRCSPMKGHSHVYWYRQLPEEGLKFMVYLQKENIIDESGMPKERFSAEFPKEGPSILRIQQVVRGDSAAYFCASSPSGTDTQYFGPGTRLTVL.

This clone was seen a single time. The chain carries TRBV19 and TRBJ1-5, with D possibly being TRBD1 (5 bases). The CDR3 totals 15 residues. Between the trimmed V and J ends, which lost 6 bases and 1 base, there was a span of 13 bases. Germline values: CDR1 LNHDA, CDR2 SQIVND (reference sequence). CDR3 loop: CASREGPPSNQPQHF. In DNA form, the CDR3 reads TGTGCCAGTAGGGAGGGGCCCCCCAGCAATCAGCCCCAGCATTTT.

The rearrangement links TRBV6-5 to TRBJ1-2; maybe TRBD1 (5 bases). CDR1 MNHEY and CDR2 SVGAGI come from the germline V gene. Trimming took 6 bases from V and 8 from J, leaving 22 bases between them. CDR3 length equals 15 residues. CDR3 amino acids: CASSLNRSGPDGYTF. CDR3 nucleotides: TGTGCCAGCAGCCTCAATCGTTCAGGGCCCGACGGCTACACCTTC.

V and J are TRBV5-1 and TRBJ2-7, with TRBD2 as a possible D gene (6 bases). V was cut by 7 bases and J by 1 base, with 9 bases left in between. The CDR3 loop spans 12 amino acids. Germline CDR1 reads SGHRS; CDR2 reads YFSETQ. The CDR3 here is CASGRESYEQYF. CDR3 bases: TGCGCCAGCGGTCGGGAGTCCTACGAGCAGTACTTC.

CDR3 DNA sequence: TGTGCCAGTACGCGACAGGGAGATCCCGGGGTTCACGAGCAGTACTTC. It codes for CASTRQGDPGVHEQYF. This sequence joins TRBV19 and TRBJ2-7; TRBD1 agrees at 7 bases. V trimming: 7 bases; J trimming: 5 bases; junction bases outside the gene matches: 17. Germline CDR1 reads LNHDA; CDR2 reads SQIVND (reference sequence). The CDR3 is made up of 16 amino acids.

This chain connects TRBV28 to TRBJ2-2, with 7 nucleotides matching TRBD1. The CDR3 loop spans 16 amino acids. V lost 6 bases, J lost 2 bases, and 9 bases stayed unmatched. Germline assignment: CDR1 MDHEN and CDR2 SYDVKM. In DNA, the CDR3 is TGTGCCAGCAGCGACAGGGTCGTTAGTAACACCGGGGAGCTGTTTTTT. It specifies CASSDRVVSNTGELFF.

The chain combines TRBV25-1 with TRBJ2-3; D unresolved. The germline CDR1 and CDR2 sequences are MGHDK and SYGVNS. This CDR3 comprises 12 residues. Trimming took 4 bases from V and 3 from J, leaving 5 bases between them. The CDR3 DNA sequence: TGTGCCAGCAGTGGTCTAACAGATACGCAGTATTTT. It is translated as CASSGLTDTQYF.

V gene TRBV5-1 combines with J gene TRBJ2-5; a possible D gene is TRBD2 (5 bases). Germline values: CDR1 SGHRS, CDR2 YFSETQ. CDR3 length: 14 amino acids. V dropped 3 bases and J dropped 2 bases, with 11 bases sitting between them. The CDR3 loop is CASSYSTGQETQYF. The DNA for the CDR3 is TGCGCCAGCAGCTACTCGACGGGGCAAGAGACCCAGTACTTC. Supplemented by reference TRBV5-1 and TRBJ2-5, the full variable domain reads KAGVTQTPRYLIKTRGQQVTLSCSPISGHRSVSWYQQTPGQGLQFLFEYFSETQRNKGNFPGRFSGRQFSNSRSEMNVSTLELGDSALYLCASSYSTGQETQYFGPGTRLLVL.

This clone was observed a handful of times. This chain uses TRBV6-6 with TRBJ2-5; 9 nucleotides align to TRBD1. CDR3 length: 15 amino acids. Germline V lookup: CDR1 MNHNY, CDR2 SVGAGI (reference sequence). J gave up 5 bases and V 6 bases, and 10 bases lay outside the gene matches. CDR3: CASSRKQGAGETQYF. CDR3 in DNA: TGTGCCAGCAGCCGGAAACAGGGGGCGGGGGAGACCCAGTACTTC.

As DNA, the CDR3 is TGTGCCAGCAGCAAAACGTTTTTATATTCCAATGAGCAGTTCTTC. Translation gives CASSKTFLYSNEQFF. The V call is TRBV21-1, the J call TRBJ2-1. TRBV21-1 is marked as a pseudogene. The CDR3 spans 15 residues.

In this sample, this clone turned up once. J is TRBJ1-5 and V is TRBV10-3; D not resolved. CDR3 length: 14 residues. The V and J ends lost 4 bases and 2 bases respectively, with 9 bases between them. The V gene's germline CDR1 is ENHRY and CDR2 SYGVKD. This CDR3 is CAISAGDRNQPQHF. For the CDR3, the DNA is TGTGCCATCAGTGCCGGGGATCGCAATCAGCCCCAGCATTTT.